The rows below give T cell receptor beta chains drawn from one sample of a study of esophageal squamous cell carcinoma under preoperative chemotherapy. TCRdb used MiXCR to reprocess the PCR reads, holding one entry per CDR3 protein. The sample includes thousands of distinct CDR3 sequences, under 35% of them seen just once. Sampling was performed from a patient given preoperative chemotherapy. All receptors come from a human donor with esophageal squamous cell carcinoma. The donor label of this sample is uncertain. CDR3s include the opening cysteine and the closing phenylalanine or tryptophan. A D gene is named only where the DNA matches it firmly. Expanded clones are given a class, and other clones once, few, many or no size at all.

CDR3: CASGVQGNNQPQHF
DNA: TGTGCCAGCGGTGTTCAGGGGAACAATCAGCCCCAGCATTTT
J: TRBJ1-5
V: TRBV6-1
size: -
D: -

CDR3: CASSSSGGYNEQFF
DNA: TGTGCCAGCAGCTCTAGCGGGGGCTACAATGAGCAGTTCTTC
J: TRBJ2-1
V: TRBV11-2
size: medium-sized
D: TRBD2

CDR3: CARSLRRDSNEQYF
DNA: TGTGCCAGAAGCTTAAGACGGGACTCCAACGAGCAGTACTTC
J: TRBJ2-7
V: TRBV5-3
size: many
D: -

CDR3: CASSENLSGNTIYF
DNA: TGTGCCAGCAGTGAAAACCTCTCTGGAAACACCATATATTTT
J: TRBJ1-3
V: TRBV6-1
size: few
D: -

CDR3: CASGLGPIRPQYF
DNA: TGTGCCAGCGGCTTGGGTCCGATCAGGCCGCAGTACTTC
J: TRBJ2-5
V: TRBV11-3
size: -
D: -

CDR3: CASSEAPSSGMEQFF
DNA: TGTGCCAGCAGTGAAGCGCCTAGTTCGGGAATGGAGCAGTTCTTC
J: TRBJ2-1
V: TRBV6-1
size: medium-sized
D: -

CDR3: CASTLAGGSTGELFF
DNA: TGTGCCAGCACCCTAGCGGGAGGAAGCACCGGGGAGCTGTTTTTT
J: TRBJ2-2
V: TRBV6-1
size: many
D: TRBD2

CDR3: CASKRTSGSTYNEQFF
DNA: TGTGCCAGCAAAAGGACTAGCGGGAGTACTTACAATGAGCAGTTCTTC
J: TRBJ2-1
V: TRBV27
size: -
D: TRBD2

CDR3: CASSMGPSYEQYF
DNA: TGTGCCAGCAGTATGGGACCCTCCTACGAGCAGTACTTC
J: TRBJ2-7
V: TRBV12-3/TRBV12-4
size: many
D: -

CDR3: CASSRQGANEKLFF
DNA: TGTGCCAGCAGCAGACAGGGTGCTAATGAAAAACTGTTTTTT
J: TRBJ1-4
V: TRBV7-6
size: many
D: TRBD1

CDR3: CASSLWASGASRDTQYF
DNA: TGTGCCAGCAGTTTATGGGCTAGCGGGGCTAGCAGAGATACGCAGTATTTT
J: TRBJ2-3
V: TRBV12-3/TRBV12-4
size: few
D: TRBD2

CDR3: CASSRDVYSSDEQYF
DNA: TGTGCCAGCAGCCGGGACGTCTACAGCTCTGACGAGCAGTACTTC
J: TRBJ2-7
V: TRBV11-1
size: medium-sized
D: -

CDR3: CASSVAARVGGHTDTQYF
DNA: TGTGCCAGCAGCGTAGCCGCCCGGGTTGGCGGACACACAGATACGCAGTATTTT
J: TRBJ2-3
V: TRBV9
size: -
D: -

CDR3: CGSSYWSDEQVF
DNA: TGTGGCAGCAGTTACTGGAGCGATGAGCAGGTCTTC
J: TRBJ2-1
V: TRBV6-5
size: -
D: -

CDR3: CASSPSSSGSYGRYF
DNA: TGTGCCAGCAGCCCATCGAGTAGCGGGTCCTACGGGCGGTACTTC
J: TRBJ2-1
V: TRBV11-2
size: -
D: TRBD2

CDR3: CASTLKRGTYNEQFF
DNA: TGTGCCAGCACCTTGAAGAGGGGGACCTACAATGAGCAGTTCTTC
J: TRBJ2-1
V: TRBV6-8
size: -
D: -

CDR3: CATSSGVEAMEQYF
DNA: TGTGCCACCAGTAGTGGCGTGGAGGCGATGGAGCAGTACTTC
J: TRBJ2-7
V: TRBV24-1
size: many
D: -

CDR3: CASTPLAAGVGELFF
DNA: TGTGCCAGCACCCCCCTGGCAGCGGGAGTCGGGGAGCTGTTTTTT
J: TRBJ2-2
V: TRBV6-1
size: many
D: TRBD2

CDR3: CASKRAESSYSEQFF
DNA: TGTGCCAGCAAGAGGGCGGAGAGCTCGTACAGTGAGCAGTTCTTC
J: TRBJ2-1
V: TRBV6-1
size: few
D: -

CDR3: CASRGFGSGRTTEQYF
DNA: TGTGCCAGCAGGGGGTTTGGTAGCGGGAGGACCACCGAGCAGTACTTC
J: TRBJ2-7
V: TRBV6-1
size: many
D: TRBD2

CDR3: CASSQDFTSYWTGELFF
DNA: TGCGCCAGCAGCCAAGATTTCACTTCTTATTGGACCGGGGAGCTGTTTTTT
J: TRBJ2-2
V: TRBV4-1
size: few
D: -

CDR3: CASSHLGGYEQFF
DNA: TGTGCCAGCAGCCACTTAGGGGGGTACGAGCAGTTCTTC
J: TRBJ2-1
V: TRBV7-6
size: large
D: -

CDR3: CASSSGLAGETQYF
DNA: TGTGCCAGCAGTTCCGGACTAGCGGGAGAGACCCAGTACTTC
J: TRBJ2-5
V: TRBV6-5
size: many
D: TRBD2

CDR3: CASLWQPYTEAFF
DNA: TGTGCCAGCCTATGGCAGCCGTACACTGAAGCTTTCTTT
J: TRBJ1-1
V: TRBV7-2
size: many
D: -

CDR3: CASSRGTGGQLF
DNA: TGTGCCAGCAGCCGTGGGACTGGCGGGCAGTTGTTC
J: TRBJ2-1
V: TRBV7-2
size: -
D: -

CDR3: CASSLLPGTGLYNEQFF
DNA: TGCGCCAGCAGCCTACTTCCAGGGACAGGGTTGTACAATGAGCAGTTCTTC
J: TRBJ2-1
V: TRBV4-1
size: few
D: TRBD1

CDR3: CASSLNRGHTEAFF
DNA: TGTGCCAGCAGCTTAAACAGGGGGCACACTGAAGCTTTCTTT
J: TRBJ1-1
V: TRBV7-8
size: many
D: TRBD1

CDR3: CASSLFWEDYEQYF
DNA: TGTGCCAGCAGCTTGTTCTGGGAAGACTACGAGCAGTACTTC
J: TRBJ2-7
V: TRBV7-2
size: many
D: -

CDR3: CASTLGGNYGYTF
DNA: TGTGCCAGCACTCTAGGAGGCAACTATGGCTACACCTTC
J: TRBJ1-2
V: TRBV7-6
size: medium-sized
D: -

CDR3: CASSSTGTGAGSQYF
DNA: TGTGCCAGCAGTTCCACCGGGACAGGGGCGGGGAGCCAGTACTTC
J: TRBJ2-5
V: TRBV27
size: -
D: TRBD1

CDR3: CASSSQTGQETQYF
DNA: TGTGCCAGCAGTTCCCAAACGGGGCAAGAGACCCAGTACTTC
J: TRBJ2-5
V: TRBV27
size: many
D: -

CDR3: CAGSLDAGGTDTQYF
DNA: TGTGCCGGCAGCTTAGACGCGGGAGGAACAGATACGCAGTATTTT
J: TRBJ2-3
V: TRBV11-2
size: -
D: TRBD2

CDR3: CASSRTGTDTQYF
DNA: TGTGCCAGCAGCCGGACAGGCACAGATACGCAGTATTTT
J: TRBJ2-3
V: TRBV28
size: few
D: -

CDR3: CASRVGGASGNTGELFF
DNA: TGTGCCAGCAGGGTGGGGGGAGCTAGCGGTAACACCGGGGAGCTGTTTTTT
J: TRBJ2-2
V: TRBV7-2
size: many
D: TRBD2

CDR3: CASSAKRLATDTQYF
DNA: TGTGCCAGCAGTGCCAAAAGGTTAGCGACAGATACGCAGTATTTT
J: TRBJ2-3
V: TRBV7-2
size: many
D: -

CDR3: CASRPLAVSYNGQFF
DNA: TGTGCCAGCAGGCCACTAGCGGTCTCGTACAATGGGCAGTTCTTC
J: TRBJ2-1
V: TRBV27
size: -
D: TRBD2

CDR3: CASRRLLRTDGEETQYF
DNA: TGTGCCAGCCGGAGACTGCTCAGGACAGATGGGGAAGAGACCCAGTACTTC
J: TRBJ2-5
V: TRBV6-5
size: medium-sized
D: -

CDR3: CVSSLPTLAGLSGELFF
DNA: TGCGTCAGCAGTTTACCGACCCTAGCGGGGTTGTCCGGGGAGCTGTTTTTT
J: TRBJ2-2
V: TRBV12-3/TRBV12-4
size: -
D: TRBD2

CDR3: CASGLRAGGPSSYNEQYF
DNA: TGTGCCAGCGGCTTAAGGGCGGGAGGGCCCAGCTCCTACAATGAGCAGTACTTT
J: TRBJ2-5
V: TRBV7-3
size: once
D: TRBD2

CDR3: CASSLIPGATDEQFF
DNA: TGTGCCAGCAGCTTAATCCCCGGGGCGACAGATGAGCAGTTCTTC
J: TRBJ2-1
V: TRBV11-2
size: large
D: -

CDR3: CASSQGTVGIQYF
DNA: TGTGCCAGCAGCCAAGGGACAGTTGGCATTCAGTACTTC
J: TRBJ2-4
V: TRBV11-2
size: many
D: TRBD1

CDR3: CASSDFQAQETQYF
DNA: TGTGCCAGCAGTGACTTCCAAGCTCAAGAGACCCAGTACTTC
J: TRBJ2-5
V: TRBV6-1
size: medium-sized
D: -

CDR3: CASTWTSRGGELFF
DNA: TGTGCCAGCACCTGGACTAGTAGGGGCGGGGAGCTGTTTTTT
J: TRBJ2-2
V: TRBV6-1
size: medium-sized
D: TRBD2

CDR3: CASSDSDYNEQFF
DNA: TGTGCCAGCAGTGATTCCGATTACAATGAGCAGTTCTTC
J: TRBJ2-1
V: TRBV6-1
size: medium-sized
D: -

CDR3: CASSTRLNLAGGKNIQYF
DNA: TGTGCCAGTAGTACCCGCTTAAACCTAGCGGGAGGGAAAAACATTCAGTACTTC
J: TRBJ2-4
V: TRBV19
size: -
D: TRBD2

CDR3: CASIIGGSSYNEQYF
DNA: TGTGCCAGCATTATAGGGGGCAGCTCCTACAATGAGCAGTACTTC
J: TRBJ2-7
V: TRBV6-2/TRBV6-3
size: many
D: TRBD1

CDR3: CASSMGTGMNTEAFF
DNA: TGTGCCAGCAGTATGGGGACAGGAATGAACACTGAAGCTTTCTTT
J: TRBJ1-1
V: TRBV6-5
size: medium-sized
D: TRBD1

CDR3: CATSDLGLAGGPDTQYF
DNA: TGTGCCACCAGTGATTTGGGCCTAGCGGGAGGGCCAGATACGCAGTATTTT
J: TRBJ2-3
V: TRBV24-1
size: many
D: TRBD2

CDR3: CATSPSLGYEQYF
DNA: TGTGCCACCTCTCCCTCGCTAGGTTACGAGCAGTACTTC
J: TRBJ2-7
V: TRBV12-3/TRBV12-4
size: medium-sized
D: -

CDR3: CASSSGRSLYF
DNA: TGTGCCAGCAGCTCGGGACGCTCCCTGTATTTT
J: TRBJ2-3
V: TRBV7-6
size: many
D: -

CDR3: CASSPRVGKGYEQYF
DNA: TGTGCCAGCAGTCCGAGGGTTGGAAAGGGGTACGAGCAGTACTTT
J: TRBJ1-6
V: TRBV6-1
size: -
D: -

CDR3: CASAPGAGTDTQYF
DNA: TGTGCCAGCGCACCAGGAGCGGGCACAGATACGCAGTATTTT
J: TRBJ2-3
V: TRBV6-5
size: medium-sized
D: -